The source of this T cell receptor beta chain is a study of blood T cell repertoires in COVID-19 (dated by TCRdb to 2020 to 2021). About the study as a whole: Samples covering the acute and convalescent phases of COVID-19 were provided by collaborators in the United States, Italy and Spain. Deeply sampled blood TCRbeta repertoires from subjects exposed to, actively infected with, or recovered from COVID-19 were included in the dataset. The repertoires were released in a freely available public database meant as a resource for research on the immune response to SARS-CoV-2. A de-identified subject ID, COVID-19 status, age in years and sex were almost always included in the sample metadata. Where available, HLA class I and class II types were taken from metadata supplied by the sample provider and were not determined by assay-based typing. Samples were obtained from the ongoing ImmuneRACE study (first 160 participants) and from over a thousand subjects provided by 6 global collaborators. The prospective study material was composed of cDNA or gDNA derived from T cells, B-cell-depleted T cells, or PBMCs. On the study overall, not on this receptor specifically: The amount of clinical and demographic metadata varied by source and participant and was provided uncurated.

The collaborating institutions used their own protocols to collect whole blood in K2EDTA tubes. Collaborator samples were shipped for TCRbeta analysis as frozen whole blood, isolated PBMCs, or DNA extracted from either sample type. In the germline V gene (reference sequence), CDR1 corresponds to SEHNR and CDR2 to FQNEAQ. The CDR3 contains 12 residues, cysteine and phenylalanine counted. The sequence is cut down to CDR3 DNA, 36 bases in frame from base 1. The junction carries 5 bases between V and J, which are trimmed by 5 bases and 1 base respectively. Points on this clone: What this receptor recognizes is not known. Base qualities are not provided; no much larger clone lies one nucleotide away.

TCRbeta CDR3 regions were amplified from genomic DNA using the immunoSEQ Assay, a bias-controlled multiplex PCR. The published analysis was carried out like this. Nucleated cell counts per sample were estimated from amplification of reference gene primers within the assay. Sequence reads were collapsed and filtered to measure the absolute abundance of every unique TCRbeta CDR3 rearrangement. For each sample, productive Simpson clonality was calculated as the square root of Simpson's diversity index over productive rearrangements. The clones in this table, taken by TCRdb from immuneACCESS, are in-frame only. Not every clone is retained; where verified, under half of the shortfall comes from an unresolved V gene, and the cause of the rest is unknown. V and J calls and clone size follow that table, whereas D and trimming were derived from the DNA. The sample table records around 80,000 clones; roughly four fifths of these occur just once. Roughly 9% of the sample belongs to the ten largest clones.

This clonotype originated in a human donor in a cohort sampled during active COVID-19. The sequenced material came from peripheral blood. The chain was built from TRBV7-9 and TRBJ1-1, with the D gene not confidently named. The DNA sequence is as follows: TGTGCCAGCAGCACCAGGAACACTGAAGCTTTCTTT. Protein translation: CASSTRNTEAFF.